Described below is a single T cell receptor (beta chain) sequence and its context. This entry belongs to a study of OX40 agonist ivuxolimab in advanced cancers. At the level of the study: Patients were treated with intravenous ivuxolimab, dosed at 0.01 to 10 mg/kg and infused every 2 weeks. Three patients got partial responses; one had hepatocellular carcinoma and two had cutaneous melanoma.

Sequencing used immunoSEQ multiplex PCR; TCRdb keeps in-frame clones, though not all of them. The sample lists about 51,000 clones; 80% to 85% were seen once. Sequencing was performed on CD4+ or CD8+ T cells sorted from blood, taken in a trial of the OX40 agonist ivuxolimab. This TCR was sampled from an adult with an advanced solid tumor such as melanoma, head and neck, liver or kidney cancer.

The CDR3 nucleotides read TGTGCCAGCAGGCCCTATCCCACCTACAATGAGCAGTTCTTC. Its protein product is CASRPYPTYNEQFF. The chain joins TRBV5-5 to TRBJ2-1; D remains ambiguous. V lost 5 bases and J lost 2, with 11 bases in between. There are 14 residues in the CDR3. Germline lookup yields CDR1 SGHKS and CDR2 YYEKEE (reference sequence).